Presented here are 14 T cell receptor beta chains from one specimen sequenced in a study of glioma-infiltrating T cells. Amplification of TCR alpha and beta CDR3 regions from RNA used iRepertoire nested multiplex PCR. TCRdb called the multiplex PCR reads again in MiXCR, with one record for every CDR3 protein. The sample shows a few hundred thousand distinct CDR3 sequences, 41% of them seen only once. What was sequenced was glioma tissue, nonneoplastic brain tissue, or PBMCs (not recorded which). The receptors were gathered from a human donor with low-grade glioma or glioblastoma, undergoing nonglioma brain surgery, or in good health (not recorded which).

V is TRBV19 and J is TRBJ1-5; D is perhaps TRBD1 (5 bases). Germline CDR1 is LNHDA and CDR2 is SQIVND (reference sequence). Between the trimmed V and J ends, which lost 7 bases and 7 bases, there was a span of 17 bases. The CDR3 is 14 amino acids. The CDR3 is CASNKRGEEQPQHF. The CDR3 coding sequence is TGTGCCAGTAACAAACGGGGGGAGGAACAGCCCCAGCATTTT.

The chain has TRBV20-1 and TRBJ2-7, with a tentative D call TRBD2 (5 bases). Germline V CDR1 and CDR2: DFQATT, SNEGSKA (reference sequence). The V gene lost 0 bases and the J gene lost 7 bases, with 13 bases spanning the gap. CDR3 length equals 13 residues. CDR3 in amino acids: CSARDSDYNEQYF. The DNA for the CDR3 is TGCAGTGCTAGAGATAGCGACTACAATGAGCAGTACTTC.

Notes on this clonotype: An end of the junction does not agree with germline; a read error may underlie this. The J gene is TRBJ2-5, the V gene TRBV6-5, with D possibly being TRBD2 (6 bases). CDR1 and CDR2 (germline): MNHEY, SVGAGI. CDR3 size: 16 residues. CDR3 coding DNA: TGTGCCAGCAGTCCCGGGGTAGGCGGGGTCACGGAGACCCAGTGCTTC. Its protein is CASSPGVGGVTETQCF.

This clonotype was counted a few times. The rearrangement uses TRBV10-3 and TRBJ1-5; tentative D call: TRBD1 (6 bases). Deletions cut 7 bases from V and 6 bases from J, with 13 bases between. The CDR3 runs 13 residues. Per germline, CDR1 ENHRY and CDR2 SYGVKD. This CDR3 reads CAITRDISQPQHF. The CDR3 DNA reads as TGTGCCATCACCCGGGACATATCTCAGCCCCAGCATTTT.

About this clonotype itself: A much more abundant neighbour one base away suggests this may be a read error. This rearrangement joins TRBV20-1 to TRBJ2-7; 12 bases are a match to TRBD2. Per the germline V gene, CDR1 is DFQATT and CDR2 is SNEGSKA (reference sequence). There are 14 residues in the CDR3. The trim removed 2 bases at V and 7 bases at J, leaving 6 bases unmatched. This CDR3 reads CSARLAGGHNEQYF. The CDR3 DNA is TGCAGTGCTAGACTAGCGGGAGGGCACAATGAGCAGTACTTC.

On this clonotype: This may come from a read error, since a much larger clone is one base off. The rearrangement links TRBV20-1 to TRBJ1-4; possible D gene TRBD1, 6 bases. From germline, CDR1 is DFQATT and CDR2 SNEGSKA (reference sequence). The CDR3 totals 14 residues. CDR3 loop: CSAPRQETNERLFF. CDR3 DNA sequence: TGCAGTGCTCCCAGACAGGAAACTAATGAAAGACTGTTTTTT.

This clonotype was counted at least ten times. This rearrangement joins TRBV6-6 to TRBJ1-5, with D perhaps matching TRBD1 (6 bases). Trimming cost V 5 bases and J 4 bases, with 18 bases left between them. The CDR3 loop spans 16 amino acids. The germline V gene encodes CDR1 MNHNY and CDR2 SVGAGI (reference sequence). For the CDR3, the DNA is TGTGCCAGCAGTGGCCCACAGGGTAGGAGGAATCAGCCCCAGCATTTT. Translated: CASSGPQGRRNQPQHF.

The chain is built from TRBV20-1 and TRBJ2-7; 10 bases line up with TRBD2. This CDR3 is 13 amino acids long. Germline lookup yields CDR1 DFQATT and CDR2 SNEGSKA (reference sequence). The CDR3: CSPTSGDFYEQYF. The CDR3 coding sequence is TGCAGCCCAACTAGCGGGGATTTCTACGAGCAGTACTTC.

This clonotype has more than one count but fewer than ten. The chain carries TRBV6-1 and TRBJ2-7; either TRBD1 or TRBD2 may fit D (5 bases each). With 3 bases removed from V and 2 bases from J, the gap between germline ends came to 14 bases. This CDR3 has 15 amino acids. Germline values: CDR1 MNHNS, CDR2 SASEGT. In DNA form, the CDR3 reads TGTGCCAGCAGTGAGGTGTGGGACGGTACCTACGAGCAGTACTTC. It encodes CASSEVWDGTYEQYF.

The chain has TRBV4-3 and TRBJ1-2; no firm D call. CDR1 is LGHNA and CDR2 is YSLEER in the germline V gene. With 1 base removed from V and 1 base from J, the gap between germline ends came to 10 bases. The CDR3 covers 15 residues. CDR3 amino acids: CASSQVVGINYGYTF. CDR3 nucleotides: TGCGCCAGCAGCCAAGTGGTGGGAATTAACTATGGCTACACCTTC.

To note about this clonotype: One end of the junction fails to match germline, which may point to a read error. The V gene is TRBV20-1, the J gene TRBJ2-1; 9 nucleotides align to TRBD2. CDR3 length: 17 residues. The germline CDR1 and CDR2 sequences are DFQATT and SNEGSKA (reference sequence). DNA of the CDR3: TGCAGTGCTCCAGAAGTTCTGAGCGGGAGGCAAAACAATAAGCAGTTCTTC. Amino acids: CSAPEVLSGRQNNKQFF.

Note on this clonotype: Lacking the conserved final phenylalanine or tryptophan, this CDR3 likely reflects a read error. This chain links TRBV6-6 with TRBJ2-1; 7 positions agree with TRBD2. This CDR3 comprises 14 residues. V lost 4 bases and J lost 6; bases outside the gene matches: 6. Germline loops: CDR1 MNHNY, CDR2 SVGAGI (reference sequence). As DNA, the CDR3 is TGTGCCAGCAGTTGGGGGAGGGGCCCCAATGAGCAGTTCTCC. It translates to CASSWGRGPNEQFS.

V and J are TRBV20-1 and TRBJ2-3; D may be TRBD1 (5 bases). The V and J ends lost 0 bases and 2 bases respectively, with 12 bases between them. The CDR3 is 15 amino acids. Germline V gene sequence: CDR1 DFQATT, CDR2 SNEGSKA (reference sequence). Written as DNA, the CDR3 is TGCAGTGCTAGAGAAGGTGGGGCTTACACAGATACGCAGTATTTT. Protein sequence: CSAREGGAYTDTQYF.

The CDR3 bases are TGCGCCAGCAGCCCCGGGGAGGGTGGTATGGACTATGGCTACACCTTC. Its protein is CASSPGEGGMDYGYTF. The chain combines TRBV4-3 with TRBJ1-2, with no clear D. CDR1 is LGHNA and CDR2 is YSLEER in the germline V gene. The CDR3 extends over 16 amino acids. V was cut by 4 bases and J by 3 bases, with 18 bases left in between.